This T cell receptor (beta chain) comes out of a study of human T cells and chemical hapten exposure. Individual cDNA molecules each carried unique molecular identifiers attached by the library. Methods used by the authors: Sequenced samples showed a median of approximately 100,000 TCRs each, with counts running from about 20,000 to 690,000. TCRdb redid the calling of the RACE reads with MiXCR, one entry per CDR3 protein. TCRdb's processing, not the authors', yielded these V and J calls. Here the sample spans roughly 190,000 distinct CDR3 sequences, 20% to 25% being singletons. General study findings and limits: All donors were alopecia patients, so their immunity may differ from that of healthy people.

The trim removed 6 bases at V and 0 bases at J, leaving 8 bases unmatched. The CDR3 runs 18 residues. Germline CDR1 is SGHTA and CDR2 is FQGNSA. Regarding time point: patch test 1, 2 weeks after DPC sensitization. Regarding treatment: therapeutic diphenylcyclopropenone sensitization with weekly scalp DPC. This clonotype has just a few counts. Its target is unknown. Material: whole blood, obtained in connection with sensitization to the hapten diphenylcyclopropenone (DPC). The chain carries TRBV7-2 and TRBJ2-2; 12 nucleotides agree with TRBD2. The sequence was obtained from a woman aged 45 to 65 with alopecia areata. Some clones in this sample may be carry-over from other donors' samples. DNA of the CDR3: TGTGCCAGCAGTGGAGGGACTAGCGGGCCCCCGAACACCGGGGAGCTGTTTTTT. The encoded protein is CASSGGTSGPPNTGELFF.